This record concerns one TCR beta chain sequence. Antigen unknown. V was trimmed by 3 bases and J by 14 bases, leaving 8 bases between them. Germline V gene lookup returns CDR1 KGHSH and CDR2 LQKENI. CDR3 length equals 11 residues. The repertoire was sequenced with immunoSEQ multiplex PCR; TCRdb's copy has only in-frame clones and lacks some. Here the sample spans fewer than 70,000 clones, roughly 84% being singletons. This sample was included in a study of OX40 agonist ivuxolimab in advanced cancers. As for the study in general: Three dose-escalation patients had partial responses: one with hepatocellular carcinoma and two with cutaneous melanoma.

Sampling of blood occurred at baseline, cycle 4 day 1, and cycle 7 day 1. The study's findings and limits: At 0.1 to 3.0 mg/kg, CD4+ and CD8+ blood T cells expanded clonally by week 6. It was not determined which antigens were specifically recognized by the peripheral T cells that had undergone clonal expansion.

The sample consisted of CD4+ or CD8+ T cells sorted from blood, taken in a trial of the OX40 agonist ivuxolimab. The clonotype comes from an adult with an advanced solid tumor such as melanoma, head and neck, liver or kidney cancer. The genes are TRBV18 and TRBJ1-6; no definite D call. The CDR3 here is CASSPGEALHF. CDR3 bases: TGTGCCAGCTCACCGGGTGAGGCCCTCCACTTT.